These 11 T cell receptor beta chains share one sample of origin, sequenced in a study of PD-1 and CTLA-4 blockade in melanoma listed by TCRdb under 2021. The method was the immunoSEQ multiplex PCR assay. This immuneACCESS table, as held by TCRdb, lists in-frame sequences with V and J called but not all clones. Of the missing ones, under half trace to an unresolved V gene in checked studies; the others have no known cause. The sample table records roughly 30,000 clones; more than 85% of these occur just once. Of the sample, over 8.5% is held by the ten largest clones. This sample comprised CD8+ T cells from peripheral blood, obtained from a patient given anti-PD-1 treatment. The receptors originated from a human donor with melanoma.

The rearrangement links TRBV11-2 to TRBJ2-7; 7 nucleotides align to TRBD2. Per the germline V gene, CDR1 is SGHAT and CDR2 is FQNNGV. The V and J ends lost 1 base and 0 bases, in that order; junction bases with no gene match: 12. This CDR3 has 18 amino acids. The CDR3 region has the DNA TGTGCCAGCAGCTTAGCCAGTGGGGGGGGGAAATTCTCCTACGAGCAGTACTTC. Encoded protein: CASSLASGGGKFSYEQYF. The full variable domain, with the rest looked up from reference TRBV11-2 and TRBJ2-7, is EAGVAQSPRYKIIEKRQSVAFWCNPISGHATLYWYQQILGQGPKLLIQFQNNGVVDDSQLPKDRFSAERLKGVDSTLKIQPAKLEDSAVYLCASSLASGGGKFSYEQYFGPGTRLTVT.

DNA of the CDR3: TGTGCCACCAGTGACGGAAATCAGCCCCAGCATTTT. Amino acid sequence: CATSDGNQPQHF. The chain is built from TRBV24-1 and TRBJ1-5, with D unclear. The ends were cut back, 4 bases at V and 4 bases at J, with 4 bases in the middle. The germline V gene has CDR1 KGHDR and CDR2 SFDVKD. This CDR3 is built from 12 residues.

The rearrangement uses TRBV25-1 and TRBJ1-3, with 7 nucleotides matching TRBD1. V was clipped by 2 bases and J by 0 bases; unmatched bases: 7. The CDR3 spans 17 residues. Germline V lookup: CDR1 MGHDK, CDR2 SYGVNS. Written as DNA, the CDR3 is TGTGCCAGCAGTGAACGCGGGACAGAGCCCTCTGGAAACACCATATATTTT. Its translation: CASSERGTEPSGNTIYF.

V gene TRBV11-2 combines with J gene TRBJ2-3; D perhaps matches TRBD2 (6 bases). Germline V gene lookup returns CDR1 SGHAT and CDR2 FQNNGV. The CDR3 runs 14 residues. Trimming left V 3 bases short and J 2 bases short, with 9 bases between. CDR3 nucleotide sequence: TGTGCCAGCAGCTTGGGACTCCTCACAGATACGCAGTATTTT. Protein sequence: CASSLGLLTDTQYF.

This chain connects TRBV6-2 or TRBV6-3 to TRBJ2-1, with TRBD2 matching 13 bases. The junction had 16 bases not matched to a gene; V was cut back by 2 bases and J by 3 bases. Looked up from germline, CDR1 is MNHEY and CDR2 is SVGEGT. This CDR3 has 21 amino acids. CDR3 sequence: CASSYRSPSTSGRGDYNEQFF. The DNA for the CDR3 is TGTGCCAGCAGTTACCGCTCACCGAGTACTAGCGGGAGGGGTGACTACAATGAGCAGTTCTTC.

The chain employs TRBV24-1 and TRBJ1-2, with D possibly TRBD1 on 6 matching bases. Trimming removed 2 bases from V and 5 bases from J, with 8 bases in between. Germline V CDR1 and CDR2: KGHDR, SFDVKD. The CDR3 covers 13 residues. CDR3 sequence (DNA): TGTGCCACCAGTGATTCCCAGGGGTATGGCTACACCTTC. This translates into CATSDSQGYGYTF.

This chain connects TRBV10-1 to TRBJ2-3, with D possibly TRBD2 on 6 matching bases. V gave up 2 bases and J gave up 6 bases, with 12 bases separating them. CDR3 length: 14 amino acids. Germline lookup yields CDR1 WNHNN and CDR2 SYGVQD (reference sequence). As DNA, the CDR3 is TGCGCCAGCAGTGAGGAGTGGGGGAGGGATACGCAGTATTTT. Protein product: CASSEEWGRDTQYF.

The gene calls are TRBV5-1 and TRBJ1-5; 10 bases are shared with TRBD1. With 2 bases clipped from V and 0 bases from J, the junction kept 11 bases outside the gene matches. This CDR3 region has 19 residues. Germline V gene lookup returns CDR1 SGHRS and CDR2 YFSETQ. CDR3 sequence: CASSLGGQGVTHSNQPQHF. CDR3 DNA: TGCGCCAGCAGCTTAGGCGGACAGGGGGTTACGCATAGCAATCAGCCCCAGCATTTT.

CDR3 sequence (DNA): TGTGCCAGCAGTTTCTCAGGGGGCCTGGCCCAGCATTTT. This translates into CASSFSGGLAQHF. This chain joins TRBV27 and TRBJ1-5; 8 bases map to TRBD1. Germline loops: CDR1 MNHEY, CDR2 SMNVEV (reference sequence). The CDR3 has 13 amino acids. The V and J ends lost 3 bases and 11 bases, in that order; junction bases with no gene match: 6.

CDR3 bases: TGTGCCACCCTCCGGGACTTTCCTAATCACGGGGAGCTGTTTTTT. Protein product: CATLRDFPNHGELFF. V gene TRBV27 combines with J gene TRBJ2-2, with D possibly matching TRBD2 (6 bases). Germline CDR1 MNHEY, CDR2 SMNVEV (reference sequence). CDR3 length equals 15 residues. V was cut by 10 bases and J by 7 bases, with 22 bases left in between.

V usage is TRBV19 and J usage is TRBJ1-1, with 7 nucleotides matching TRBD1. Germline V gives CDR1 LNHDA, CDR2 SQIVND (reference sequence). The CDR3 sequence is 14 residues long. V shed 6 bases, J shed 1 base, and the junction held 5 bases outside the gene matches. CDR3 amino acids: CASSRTGKNTEAFF. DNA of the CDR3: TGTGCCAGTAGCCGGACAGGCAAGAACACTGAAGCTTTCTTT.